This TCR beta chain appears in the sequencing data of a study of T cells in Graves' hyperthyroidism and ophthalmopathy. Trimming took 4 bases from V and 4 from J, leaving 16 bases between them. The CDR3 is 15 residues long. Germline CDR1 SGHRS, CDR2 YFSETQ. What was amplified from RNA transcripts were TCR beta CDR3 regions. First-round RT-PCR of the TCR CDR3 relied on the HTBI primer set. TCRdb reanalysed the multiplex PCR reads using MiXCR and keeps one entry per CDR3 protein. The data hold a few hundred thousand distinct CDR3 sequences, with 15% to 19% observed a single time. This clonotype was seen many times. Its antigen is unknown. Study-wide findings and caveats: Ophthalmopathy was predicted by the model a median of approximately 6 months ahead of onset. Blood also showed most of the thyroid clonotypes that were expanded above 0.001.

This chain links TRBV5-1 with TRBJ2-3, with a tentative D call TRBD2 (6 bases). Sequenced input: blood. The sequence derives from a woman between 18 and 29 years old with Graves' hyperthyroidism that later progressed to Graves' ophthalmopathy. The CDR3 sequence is CASSASGRRSDTQYF. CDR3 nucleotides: TGCGCCAGCAGCGCCAGCGGGCGGAGATCAGATACGCAGTATTTT.